Sequencing of this TCR beta chain was carried out in a study of siplizumab effects on memory and regulatory T cells. A word on this clone: Its antigen is not known. This sample also contains other DNA sequences that code for the same CDR3.

The CDR3 consists of 12 residues. V lost 2 bases and J 4 bases, leaving 3 bases between the germline ends. CDR1 is GTSNPN, CDR2 SVGIG, per germline (reference sequence). Broader study findings: Greater diversity than memory cells seemed evident in naive T cells, which also appeared to be major alloresponse contributors.

Assay used: immunoSEQ multiplex PCR; TCRdb lists only in-frame clones, some missing. The sample has about 100,000 clones, 94% seen once. This clonotype originated in a human donor in good health. Sequencing was performed on Tregs sorted from blood. The chain recombines TRBV30 with TRBJ2-6, with D unresolved. CDR3 coding DNA: TGTGCCTGGAGTTCCGGGGCCAACGTCCTGACTTTC. Translating it yields CAWSSGANVLTF.